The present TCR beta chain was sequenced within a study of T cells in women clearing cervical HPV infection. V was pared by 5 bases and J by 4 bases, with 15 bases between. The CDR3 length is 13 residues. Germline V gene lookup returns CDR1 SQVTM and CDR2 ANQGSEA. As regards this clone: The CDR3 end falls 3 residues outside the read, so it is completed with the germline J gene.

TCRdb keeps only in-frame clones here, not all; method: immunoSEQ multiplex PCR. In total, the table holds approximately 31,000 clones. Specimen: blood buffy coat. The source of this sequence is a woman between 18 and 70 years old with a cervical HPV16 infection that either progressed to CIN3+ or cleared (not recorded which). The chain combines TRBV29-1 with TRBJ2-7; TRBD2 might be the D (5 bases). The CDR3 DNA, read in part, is TGCAGCGTTCGAACTAGGTTGACGTACGAG. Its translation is CSVRTRLTYE. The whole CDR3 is CSVRTRLTYEQYF.